The TCR beta chain described here comes from a study of blood T cell repertoires in COVID-19. Overall study context: Italy, Spain and the United States were the sources of the convalescent and acute COVID-19 samples.

V was clipped by 1 base and J by 5 bases; unmatched bases: 7. In germline, CDR1 is KGHSH, CDR2 LQKENI. CDR3 size: 15 residues. In the authors' workflow: Amplified reference gene primers provided the basis for estimating nucleated cell counts. Only in-frame clones appear in the TCRdb table, and some are missing; sequencing was by immunoSEQ multiplex PCR. The D gene and trimming were derived from the DNA, and the V and J assignments and clone size from that table. The sample includes about 110,000 clones, more than 80% of them seen just once. Material: peripheral blood. This chain connects TRBV18 to TRBJ1-1, with 7 positions matching TRBD1. The receptor's source is an elderly woman with acute or convalescent COVID-19. CDR3 region: CASSPLRQGGTEAFF. As DNA, the CDR3 is TGTGCCAGCTCACCACTTAGACAGGGTGGTACTGAAGCTTTCTTT.